This TCR beta chain came from a study of type 1 and type 2 diabetes patients. Study-wide context: Participants included type 1 and type 2 diabetes patients plus nondiabetic controls.

V shed 5 bases and J shed 4 bases, with 11 bases lying between them. CDR1 MNHEY and CDR2 SMNVEV come from the germline V gene (reference sequence). This CDR3 comprises 13 residues. Donors had no other autoimmune disease or infection in four weeks. The study's findings and limits: V and J gene usage correlated at around 0.97 between type 2 diabetes and control samples.

Genomic DNA was the PCR template. Amplification of the beta chain CDR3 used 30 forward and 13 reverse multiplex primers. A single record per CDR3 protein comes from TCRdb applying MiXCR to the multiplex PCR reads. Among 250,000 to 300,000 distinct CDR3 sequences listed, roughly 50% were seen once. Remarks on this clonotype: What it recognizes is unknown.

The source material was peripheral blood mononuclear cells (PBMCs). The rearrangement joins TRBV27 to TRBJ1-2; D call uncertain. The origin of this receptor is a young man with type 2 diabetes. The CDR3 is CASSVKPTYGYTF. The CDR3, as DNA: TGTGCCAGCAGTGTCAAGCCGACCTATGGCTACACCTTC.